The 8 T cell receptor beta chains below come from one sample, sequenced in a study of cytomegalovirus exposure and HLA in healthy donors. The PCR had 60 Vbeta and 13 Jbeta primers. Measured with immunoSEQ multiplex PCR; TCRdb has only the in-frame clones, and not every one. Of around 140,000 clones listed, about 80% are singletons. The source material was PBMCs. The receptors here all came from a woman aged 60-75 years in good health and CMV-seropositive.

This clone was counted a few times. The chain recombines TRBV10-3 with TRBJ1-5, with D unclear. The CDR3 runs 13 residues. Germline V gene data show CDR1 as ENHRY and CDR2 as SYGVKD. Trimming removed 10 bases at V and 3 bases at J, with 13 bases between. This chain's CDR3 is CATRGVDNQPQHF. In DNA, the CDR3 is TGTGCCACCCGAGGTGTTGACAATCAGCCCCAGCATTTT.

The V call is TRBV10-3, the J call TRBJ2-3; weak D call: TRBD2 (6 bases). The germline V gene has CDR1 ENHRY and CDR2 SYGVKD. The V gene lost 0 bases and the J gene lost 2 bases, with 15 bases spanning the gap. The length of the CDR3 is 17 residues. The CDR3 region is CAISESSSGSYTDTQYF. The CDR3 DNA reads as TGTGCCATCAGTGAGTCGAGTAGCGGATCATACACAGATACGCAGTATTTT.

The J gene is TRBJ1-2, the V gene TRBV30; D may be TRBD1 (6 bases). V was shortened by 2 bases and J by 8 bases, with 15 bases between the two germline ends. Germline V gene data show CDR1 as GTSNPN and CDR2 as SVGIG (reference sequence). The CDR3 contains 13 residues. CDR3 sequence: CAWSWQGQRGYTF. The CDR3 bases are TGTGCCTGGAGTTGGCAGGGGCAGCGAGGCTACACCTTC.

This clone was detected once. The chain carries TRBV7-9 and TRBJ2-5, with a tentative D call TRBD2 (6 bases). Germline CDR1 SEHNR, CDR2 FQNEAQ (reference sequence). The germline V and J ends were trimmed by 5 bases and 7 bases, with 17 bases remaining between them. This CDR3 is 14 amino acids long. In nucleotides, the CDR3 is TGTGCCAGCAGCCCCCCGGCGGGGCCGGGGACCCAGTACTTC. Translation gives CASSPPAGPGTQYF.

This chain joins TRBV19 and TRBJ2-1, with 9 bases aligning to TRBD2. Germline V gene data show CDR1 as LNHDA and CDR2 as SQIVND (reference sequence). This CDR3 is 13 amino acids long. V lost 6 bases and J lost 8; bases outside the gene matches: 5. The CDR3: CASRGLARDEQFF. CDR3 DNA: TGTGCCAGTAGAGGACTAGCGAGGGATGAGCAGTTCTTC.

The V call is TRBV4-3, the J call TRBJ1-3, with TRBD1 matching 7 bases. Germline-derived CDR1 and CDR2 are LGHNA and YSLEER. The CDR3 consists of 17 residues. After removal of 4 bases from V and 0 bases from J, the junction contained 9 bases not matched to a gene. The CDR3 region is CASSLNVGTASGNTIYF. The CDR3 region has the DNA TGCGCCAGCAGCCTTAACGTGGGGACAGCCTCTGGAAACACCATATATTTT.

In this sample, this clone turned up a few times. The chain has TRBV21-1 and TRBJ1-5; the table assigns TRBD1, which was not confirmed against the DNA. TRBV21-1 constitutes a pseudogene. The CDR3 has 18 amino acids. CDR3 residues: CATFQPRDSDHSNQPQHF. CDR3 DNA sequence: TGTGCCACTTTCCAACCCCGGGACAGCGATCATAGCAATCAGCCCCAGCATTTT.

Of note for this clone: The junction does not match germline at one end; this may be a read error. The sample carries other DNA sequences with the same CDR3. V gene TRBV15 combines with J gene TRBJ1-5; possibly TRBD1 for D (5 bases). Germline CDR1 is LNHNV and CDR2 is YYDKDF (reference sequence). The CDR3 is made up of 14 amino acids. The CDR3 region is CATSRGIGAQPQHF. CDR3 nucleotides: TGTGCCACCAGCAGGGGTATAGGGGCCCAGCCCCAACATTTT.